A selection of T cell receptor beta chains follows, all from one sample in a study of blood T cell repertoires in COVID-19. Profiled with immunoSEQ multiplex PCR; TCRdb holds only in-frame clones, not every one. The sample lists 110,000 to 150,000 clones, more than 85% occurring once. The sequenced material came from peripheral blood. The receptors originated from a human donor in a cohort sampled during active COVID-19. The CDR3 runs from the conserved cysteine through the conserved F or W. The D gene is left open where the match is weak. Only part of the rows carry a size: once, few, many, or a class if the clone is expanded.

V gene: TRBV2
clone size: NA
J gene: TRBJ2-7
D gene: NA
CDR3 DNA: TGTGCCAGCAGTGGGACAGACTCCTACGAGCAGTACTTC
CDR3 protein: CASSGTDSYEQYF

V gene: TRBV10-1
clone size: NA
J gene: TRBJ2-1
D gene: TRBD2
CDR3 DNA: TGCGCCAGCAGCACTAGCGGGGGCCATGAGCAGTTCTTC
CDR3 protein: CASSTSGGHEQFF

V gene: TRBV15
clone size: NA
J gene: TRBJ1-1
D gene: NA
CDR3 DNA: TGTGCCACCAGCAGAGATGTCGGTAACACTGAAGCTTTCTTT
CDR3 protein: CATSRDVGNTEAFF

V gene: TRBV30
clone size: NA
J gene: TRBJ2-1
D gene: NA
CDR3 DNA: TGTGCCTGGAGCTCAATGGCGCAGTTCTTC
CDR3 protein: CAWSSMAQFF

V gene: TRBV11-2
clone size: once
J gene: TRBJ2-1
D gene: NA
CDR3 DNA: TGTGCCAGCAGCTTAACTAGCAGGGAGCAGTTCTTC
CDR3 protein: CASSLTSREQFF

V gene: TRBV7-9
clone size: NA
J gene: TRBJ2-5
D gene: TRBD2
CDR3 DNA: TGTGCCAGCAGCTTCGGTAGCGGGGGGGCAGGCGAGACCCAGTACTTC
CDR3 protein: CASSFGSGGAGETQYF

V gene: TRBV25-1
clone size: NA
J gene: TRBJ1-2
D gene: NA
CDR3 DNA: TGTGCCAGCAGTCCAGCTAACTATGGCTACACCTTC
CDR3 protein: CASSPANYGYTF

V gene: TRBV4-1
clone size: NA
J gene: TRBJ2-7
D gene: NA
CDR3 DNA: TGCGCCAGCAGCCAAGTAGGAGGACCGCCGACCTACGAGCAGTACTTC
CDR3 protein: CASSQVGGPPTYEQYF

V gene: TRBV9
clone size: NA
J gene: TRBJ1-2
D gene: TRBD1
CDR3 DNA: TGTGCCAGCAGCGCCGGGACAGCCTATGGCTACACCTTC
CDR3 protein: CASSAGTAYGYTF

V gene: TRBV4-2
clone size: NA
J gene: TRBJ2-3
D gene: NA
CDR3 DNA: TGTGCCAGCAGCAACCGGGCCTCAAGGGGCGCAGATACGCAGTATTTT
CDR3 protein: CASSNRASRGADTQYF

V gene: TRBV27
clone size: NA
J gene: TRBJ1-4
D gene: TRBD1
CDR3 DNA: TGTGCCAGCAGTCCAGGGACAGGGCCTGAAAAACTGTTTTTT
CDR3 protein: CASSPGTGPEKLFF

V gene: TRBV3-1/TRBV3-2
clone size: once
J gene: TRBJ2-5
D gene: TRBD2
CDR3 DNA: TGTGCCAGCGGTCAGACTAGCGGGAGCGGTAAGACCCAGTACTTC
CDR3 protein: CASGQTSGSGKTQYF

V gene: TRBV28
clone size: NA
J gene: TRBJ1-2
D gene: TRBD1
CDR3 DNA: TGTGCCAGCAGTTTAACCGGGACAGGGAATTTGCGGTATGGCTACACCTTC
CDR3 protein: CASSLTGTGNLRYGYTF

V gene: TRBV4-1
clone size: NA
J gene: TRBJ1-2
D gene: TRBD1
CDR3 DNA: TGCGCCAGCAGCCAATATGGACAGGGCCAACTTAACTATGGCTACACCTTC
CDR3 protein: CASSQYGQGQLNYGYTF

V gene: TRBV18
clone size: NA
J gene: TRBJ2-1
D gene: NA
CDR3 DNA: TGTGCCAGCTCACCTTACGGGGCCTACAATGAGCAGTTCTTC
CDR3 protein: CASSPYGAYNEQFF

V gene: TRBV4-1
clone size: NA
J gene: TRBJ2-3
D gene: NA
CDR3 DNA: TGCGCCAGCAGCCCCAGTCTTAGCGGAACCCGCACAGATACGCAGTATTTT
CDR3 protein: CASSPSLSGTRTDTQYF

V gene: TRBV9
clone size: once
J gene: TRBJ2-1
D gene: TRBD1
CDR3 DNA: TGTGCCAGCAGCGGTCACTTCGGACAGGGGGCCTACAATGAGCAGTTCTTC
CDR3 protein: CASSGHFGQGAYNEQFF

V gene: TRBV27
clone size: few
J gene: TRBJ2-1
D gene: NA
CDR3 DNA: TGTGCCAGCAGTTTCCAATCTAGCGCCCTTCTCAATGAGCAGTTCTTC
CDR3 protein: CASSFQSSALLNEQFF

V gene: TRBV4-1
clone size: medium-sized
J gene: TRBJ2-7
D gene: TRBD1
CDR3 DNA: TGCGCCAGCAGCCCCGGGACAGGGGTACTGAGAGGCTACGAGCAGTACTTC
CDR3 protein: CASSPGTGVLRGYEQYF

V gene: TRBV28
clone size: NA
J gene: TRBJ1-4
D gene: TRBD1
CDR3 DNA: TGTGCCAGCAGTCTCGGACAGGGGATTAATGAAAAACTGTTTTTT
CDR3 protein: CASSLGQGINEKLFF

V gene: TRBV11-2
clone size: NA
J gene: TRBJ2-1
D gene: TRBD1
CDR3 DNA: TGTGCCAGCAGCTTAGGGGACAGAAGTTATGAGCAGTTCTTC
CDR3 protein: CASSLGDRSYEQFF

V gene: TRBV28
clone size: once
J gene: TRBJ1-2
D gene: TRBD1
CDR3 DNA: TGTGCCAGCAGTTTAGGGCGGGTAGGACAGGGGGGTGGCTACACCTTC
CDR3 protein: CASSLGRVGQGGGYTF

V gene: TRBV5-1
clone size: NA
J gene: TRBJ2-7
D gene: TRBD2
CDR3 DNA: TGCGCCAGCAGCGCCGGACTAGCGGGGGAACTATCGCCCTACGAGCAGTACTTC
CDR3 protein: CASSAGLAGELSPYEQYF

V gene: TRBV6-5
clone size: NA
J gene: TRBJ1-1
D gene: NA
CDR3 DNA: TGTGCCACTTTAGGGGCAAACACTGAAGCTTTCTTT
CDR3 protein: CATLGANTEAFF

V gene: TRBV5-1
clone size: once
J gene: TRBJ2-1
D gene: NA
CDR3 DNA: TGCGCCAGCAGCGAGTCAGGGGCCTATACCAATGAGCAGTTCTTC
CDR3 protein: CASSESGAYTNEQFF

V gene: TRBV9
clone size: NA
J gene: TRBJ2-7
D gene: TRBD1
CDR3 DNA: TGTGCCAGCAGCCCCCGGGACAGGGGGACCTACGAGCAGTACTTC
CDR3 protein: CASSPRDRGTYEQYF

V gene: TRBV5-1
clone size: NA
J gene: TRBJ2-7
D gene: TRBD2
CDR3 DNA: TGCGCCAGCAGCTTGGGGGCGGGAGTGGGTAGAGGAGGCTACGAGCAGTACTTC
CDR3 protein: CASSLGAGVGRGGYEQYF

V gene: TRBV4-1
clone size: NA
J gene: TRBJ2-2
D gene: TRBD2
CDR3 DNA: TGCGCCAGCAGCCGATTAGCGGGAGAAGGGGAGCTGTTTTTT
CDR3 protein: CASSRLAGEGELFF

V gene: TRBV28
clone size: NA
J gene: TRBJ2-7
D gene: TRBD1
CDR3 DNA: TGTGCCAGCCGAGGGACAGGGGTCCACGAGCAGTACTTC
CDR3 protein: CASRGTGVHEQYF

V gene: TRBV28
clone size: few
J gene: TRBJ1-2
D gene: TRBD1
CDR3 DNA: TGTGCCAGCAGTTCGGCCCTCCCAGGGGGCTTCTATGGCTACACCTTC
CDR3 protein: CASSSALPGGFYGYTF

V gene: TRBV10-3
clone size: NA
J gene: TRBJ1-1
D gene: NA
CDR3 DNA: TGTGCCAACGGGGAGGCGTTGTACACTGAAGCTTTCTTT
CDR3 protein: CANGEALYTEAFF

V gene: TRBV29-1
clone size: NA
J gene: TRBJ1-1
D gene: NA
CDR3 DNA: TGCAGCGCTGAGCGGGGTGACACTCTTGAAGCTTTCTTT
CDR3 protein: CSAERGDTLEAFF

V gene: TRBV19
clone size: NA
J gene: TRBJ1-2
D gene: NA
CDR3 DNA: TGTGCCAGTAGTATAATCTTAAGGGGCACCGGTGGCTACACCTTC
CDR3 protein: CASSIILRGTGGYTF

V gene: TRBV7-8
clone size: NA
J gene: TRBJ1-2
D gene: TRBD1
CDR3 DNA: TGTGCCAGCAGCGGGACAGGGGGCTATGGCTACACCTTC
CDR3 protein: CASSGTGGYGYTF

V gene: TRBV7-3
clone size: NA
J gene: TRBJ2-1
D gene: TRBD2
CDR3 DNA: TGTGCCAGCAGCCCGGGACTAGCGTCCTACAATGAGCAGTTCTTC
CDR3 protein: CASSPGLASYNEQFF

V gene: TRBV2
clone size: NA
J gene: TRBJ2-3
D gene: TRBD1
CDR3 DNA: TGTGCCAGCAGTGAAGAGGACAGGGGGACAGATACGCAGTATTTT
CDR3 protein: CASSEEDRGTDTQYF

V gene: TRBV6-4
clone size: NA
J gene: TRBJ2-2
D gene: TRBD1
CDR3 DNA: TGTGCCAGCAGTCAGACAGGGAGTCGCGGGGAGCTGTTTTTT
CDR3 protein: CASSQTGSRGELFF

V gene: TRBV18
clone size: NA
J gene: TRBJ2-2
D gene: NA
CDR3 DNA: TGTGCCAGCTCACACAGACAGACGAACACCGGGGAGCTGTTTTTT
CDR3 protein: CASSHRQTNTGELFF

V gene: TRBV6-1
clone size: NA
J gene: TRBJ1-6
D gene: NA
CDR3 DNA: TGTGCCAGCAGTGCTCTTCAGGGGTTGTTGGATAATTCACCCCTCCACTTT
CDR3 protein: CASSALQGLLDNSPLHF

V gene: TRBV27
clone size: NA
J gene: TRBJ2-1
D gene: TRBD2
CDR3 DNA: TGTGCCAGCAGTCTCCAGGGACTAGCGGGATCACAGCCGGCGTTCTTC
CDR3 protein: CASSLQGLAGSQPAFF

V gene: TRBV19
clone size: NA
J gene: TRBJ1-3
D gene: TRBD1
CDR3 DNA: TGTGCCAGTCCGGAGGGGGCAGCAAACTCTGGAAACACCATATATTTT
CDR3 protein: CASPEGAANSGNTIYF

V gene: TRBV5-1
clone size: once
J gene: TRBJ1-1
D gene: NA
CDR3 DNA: TGCGCCAGCAGCTCCCAAGGGGGGAACACTGAAGCTTTCTTT
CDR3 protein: CASSSQGGNTEAFF

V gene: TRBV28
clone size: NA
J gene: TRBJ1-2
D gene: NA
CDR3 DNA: TGTGCCAGCAGTTTACACCAGGATTATGGCTACACCTTC
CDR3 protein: CASSLHQDYGYTF

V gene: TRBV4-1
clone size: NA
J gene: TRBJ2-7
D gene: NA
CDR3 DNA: TGCGCCAGCAGCCAAGATCAATCCTTCAACGGGGGGCAGTACTTC
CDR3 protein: CASSQDQSFNGGQYF

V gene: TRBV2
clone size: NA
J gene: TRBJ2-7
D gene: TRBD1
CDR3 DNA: TGTGCCAGCAGTAACAGGGGGCAAAACGAGCAGTACTTC
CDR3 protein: CASSNRGQNEQYF

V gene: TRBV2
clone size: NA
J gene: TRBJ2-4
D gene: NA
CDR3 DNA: TGTGCCAGCAGTGAGGTTAGAGTACAGTACTTC
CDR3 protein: CASSEVRVQYF

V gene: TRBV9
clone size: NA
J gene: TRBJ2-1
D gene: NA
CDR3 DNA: TGTGCCAGCAGCGTTTCAGGGGGGCATGTGGGCCATGAGCAGTTCTTC
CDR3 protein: CASSVSGGHVGHEQFF

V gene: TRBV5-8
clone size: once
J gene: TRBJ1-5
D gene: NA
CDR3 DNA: TGTGCCAGCAGCTTGCGGTGGGCTCCCAGCCCAGATGGCAATCAGCCCCAGCATTTT
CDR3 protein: CASSLRWAPSPDGNQPQHF

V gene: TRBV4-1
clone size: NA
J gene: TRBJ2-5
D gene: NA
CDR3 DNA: TGCGCCAGCAGCCTCTGGGCCGGCTTCGATCAAGAGACCCAGTACTTC
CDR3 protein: CASSLWAGFDQETQYF

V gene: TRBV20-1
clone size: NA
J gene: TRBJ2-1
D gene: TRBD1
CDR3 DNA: TGCAGTGCTAGTCACAGGGGTAAAATTATCTCCTACAATGAGCAGTTCTTC
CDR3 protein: CSASHRGKIISYNEQFF

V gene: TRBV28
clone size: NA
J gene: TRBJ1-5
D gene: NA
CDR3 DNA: TGTGCCAGCAGGGAGGGCAATCAGCCCCAACATTTT
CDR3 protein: CASREGNQPQHF

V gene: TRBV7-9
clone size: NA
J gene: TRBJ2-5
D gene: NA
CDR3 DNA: TGTGCCAGCAGCTTAGATCCGGACAGCCAAGAGACCCAGTACTTC
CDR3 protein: CASSLDPDSQETQYF

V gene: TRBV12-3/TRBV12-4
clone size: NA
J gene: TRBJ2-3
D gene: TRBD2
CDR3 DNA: TGTGCCAGCAGTTTAGCGGCGGGGGGTACGCAGTATTTT
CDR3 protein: CASSLAAGGTQYF